Given below is one TCR beta chain in context. This record comes from a study of OX40 agonist ivuxolimab in advanced cancers. Study at large: Given to patients was ivuxolimab, an agonistic anti-OX40 (CD134) antibody.

Method: immunoSEQ multiplex PCR; TCRdb's copy keeps in-frame clones and lacks some. The sample includes 65,000 to 90,000 clones, around 84% of them seen just once. Germline loops: CDR1 SEHNR, CDR2 FQNEAQ (reference sequence). CDR3 length equals 15 residues. V lost 0 bases to trimming and J lost 6 bases; unmatched junction nucleotides: 2. The chain carries TRBV7-9 and TRBJ2-2; TRBD2 matches at 9 bases. The sequence was obtained from an adult with an advanced solid tumor such as melanoma, head and neck, liver or kidney cancer. The specimen comprised CD4+ or CD8+ T cells sorted from blood, sampled in a trial of the OX40 agonist ivuxolimab. The chain's CDR3 is CASSLASGGAGELFF. CDR3 bases: TGTGCCAGCAGCTTAGCTAGCGGGGGTGCCGGGGAGCTGTTTTTT.